The T cell receptor beta chain described here comes from a study of T cell repertoires in cytomegalovirus infection. At the level of the study: A matching HLA type, together with CMV infection, was signaled by public TCR beta signatures.

TCRdb redid the calling of the reads with MiXCR, one entry per CDR3 protein. The sample includes more than 500,000 distinct CDR3 sequences, about 17% of them seen just once. The germline V gene encodes CDR1 DFQATT and CDR2 SNEGSKA (reference sequence). The CDR3 is 17 amino acids. The V end lost 1 base, the J end lost 5 bases, and 21 bases lay between the germline ends. Broader study findings: Adding up the frequency of public TCR beta families identified people who carried CMV plus the relevant HLA. HLA-C-restricted, CMV-specific TCR beta clonotypes were dominant ex vivo.

Concerning this clonotype itself: Its antigen is not known.

The receptor was derived from a human donor in good health (CMV status not recorded). Some clones in this sample may be carry-over from other donors' samples. The chain employs TRBV20-1 and TRBJ2-1; D is possibly TRBD1 or TRBD2 (5 bases each). Sequencing was carried out using CD8+ T cells from PBMCs. CDR3 coding DNA: TGCAGTGCTAGAGGTGTTACTAGTGGACACCCCGACAATGAGCAGTTCTTC. This translates into CSARGVTSGHPDNEQFF.